These 31 T cell receptor beta chains share one sample of origin, sequenced in a study of blood T cells in healthy people across ages. PCR was performed a second time for roughly 7 to 11 cycles using a sample-barcoded 5' primer and a J-beta primer mix. Using its own MiXCR run on the 5' RACE reads, TCRdb lists one record per CDR3 protein. The sample holds about 400,000 distinct CDR3 sequences; about half are singletons and the top ten take over 40%. Sequenced sample: blood. All receptors derive from a man in his 60s in good health.

This chain connects TRBV6-5 to TRBJ1-1, with D unresolved. In germline, CDR1 is MNHEY, CDR2 SVGAGI. Trimming shortened V by 7 bases and J by 4 bases, and 13 bases separated the two germline ends. There are 13 residues in the CDR3. The CDR3 DNA sequence: TGTGCCAGCACCAAAACCGGGGTCACTGAAGCTTTCTTT. Amino acid sequence: CASTKTGVTEAFF.

The V gene is TRBV5-5, the J gene TRBJ1-6; no definite D call. CDR3 length equals 14 residues. Trimming took off 4 bases at V and 2 bases at J, with 7 bases between the two ends. CDR1 and CDR2 from the germline V gene are SGHKS and YYEKEE (reference sequence). CDR3 DNA: TGTGCCAGCAGCGGAGGTCCCTATAATTCACCCCTCCACTTT. It yields the protein CASSGGPYNSPLHF.

This clonotype appeared a single time. The rearrangement uses TRBV27 and TRBJ2-7, with TRBD1 as a possible D gene (6 bases). The length of the CDR3 is 14 residues. Trimming shortened V by 3 bases and J by 3 bases, and 12 bases separated the two germline ends. The germline V gene encodes CDR1 MNHEY and CDR2 SMNVEV (reference sequence). The CDR3 sequence is CASSLGHPSYEQYF. The CDR3 region has the DNA TGTGCCAGCAGTTTGGGACACCCGAGCTACGAGCAGTACTTC.

The chain employs TRBV3-1 and TRBJ2-1; the match to TRBD2 covers 13 bases. The CDR3 runs 14 residues. CDR1 and CDR2 (germline): LGHDT, YNNKEL (reference sequence). The ends lost 1 base at V and 10 bases at J; junction bases unmatched: 1. The CDR3 loop is CASSQGLAGGEQFF. CDR3 nucleotide sequence: TGTGCCAGCAGCCAAGGACTAGCGGGAGGCGAGCAGTTCTTC.

This sequence joins TRBV18 and TRBJ1-2, with TRBD1 matching 8 bases. Looked up from germline, CDR1 is KGHSH and CDR2 is LQKENI. The length of the CDR3 is 14 residues. V gave up 5 bases and J gave up 6 bases; unmatched junction bases: 8. The CDR3 loop reads CASSEDRELHGYTF. CDR3 nucleotide sequence: TGTGCCAGCTCAGAGGACAGGGAGTTACATGGCTACACCTTC.

The rearrangement joins TRBV5-1 to TRBJ2-3; tentatively, D is TRBD1 (7 bases). Looked up from germline, CDR1 is SGHRS and CDR2 is YFSETQ. The V end lost 4 bases, the J end lost 3 bases, and 12 bases lay between the germline ends. This CDR3 comprises 14 residues. CDR3 in amino acids: CASSLTGTTDTQYF. Written as DNA, the CDR3 is TGCGCCAGCAGCCTGACAGGGACTACAGATACGCAGTATTTT.

The chain combines TRBV12-3 or TRBV12-4 with TRBJ2-7, with 7 bases fitting TRBD1. The CDR3 extends over 15 amino acids. J gave up 0 bases and V 5 bases, and 7 bases lay outside the gene matches. This CDR3 is CASSPNRGSSYEQYF. The CDR3 DNA reads TGTGCCAGCAGTCCAAACAGGGGCTCCTCCTACGAGCAGTACTTC.

The gene calls are TRBV13 and TRBJ2-7; D is perhaps TRBD1 (6 bases). Germline assignment: CDR1 PRHDT and CDR2 FYEKMQ (reference sequence). The V gene lost 2 bases and the J gene lost 3 bases, with 20 bases spanning the gap. The CDR3 has 17 amino acids. The DNA for the CDR3 is TGTGCCAGCAGCTTATATCGCAGGGGCCGCCCCGTCTACGAGCAGTACTTC. Amino acids: CASSLYRRGRPVYEQYF.

The V gene is TRBV12-3 or TRBV12-4, the J gene TRBJ2-1; D remains unclear. The V and J ends lost 6 bases and 8 bases respectively, with 8 bases between them. The CDR3 consists of 11 residues. The CDR3 nucleotides read TGTGCCAGCAGACTCAACGATGAGCAGTTCTTC. It codes for CASRLNDEQFF.

This clonotype has just a few counts. This chain links TRBV27 with TRBJ2-1; no reliable D call. The CDR3 sequence is 14 residues long. V was cut by 3 bases and J by 0 bases, with 6 bases left in between. Germline assignment: CDR1 MNHEY and CDR2 SMNVEV (reference sequence). The CDR3 region has the DNA TGTGCCAGCAGTTTCGCGCCCTCCTACAATGAGCAGTTCTTC. This translates into CASSFAPSYNEQFF.

This chain connects TRBV12-3 or TRBV12-4 to TRBJ2-3; TRBD2 matches 9 bases. The CDR3 has 17 amino acids. V was pared by 5 bases and J by 6 bases, with 15 bases of the junction left unmatched. This chain's CDR3 is CASSPRWLAGRKDTQYF. The DNA for the CDR3 is TGTGCCAGCAGTCCCCGGTGGCTAGCGGGACGAAAGGATACGCAGTATTTT.

V usage is TRBV6-5 and J usage is TRBJ2-7; 14 bases agree with TRBD2. Germline V gene lookup returns CDR1 MNHEY and CDR2 SVGAGI. The CDR3 is made up of 14 amino acids. Unmatched junction bases numbered 4, after V lost 8 bases and J lost 4 bases. Here the CDR3 reads CASRRTSGGYEQYF. The CDR3 nucleotides are TGTGCCAGCCGTCGGACTAGCGGGGGGTACGAGCAGTACTTC.

This chain joins TRBV7-3 and TRBJ2-3, with D possibly matching TRBD1 (5 bases). V lost 5 bases, J lost 5 bases, and 14 bases lay in between. The CDR3 has 14 amino acids. The germline V gene encodes CDR1 SGHTA and CDR2 FQGTGA. CDR3 sequence (DNA): TGTGCCAGCAGCCGTGAAGCAGGGATAGATACGCAGTATTTT. Translation gives CASSREAGIDTQYF.

This clonotype came up a few times. The chain carries TRBV6-5 and TRBJ2-1; the D is unclear. The CDR3 runs to 13 residues. V shed 0 bases and J shed 10 bases, with 10 bases lying between them. CDR1 and CDR2 (germline): MNHEY, SVGAGI. The CDR3 sequence is CASSYSTGWEQFF. The CDR3 region has the DNA TGTGCCAGCAGTTACTCGACGGGTTGGGAGCAGTTCTTC.

V and J are TRBV12-3 or TRBV12-4 and TRBJ2-4; 9 nucleotides match TRBD1. The V segment lost 5 bases and the J segment 2 bases; nucleotides outside the gene matches: 7. This CDR3 is built from 16 residues. CDR3 loop: CASSPQGAVSKNIQYF. The CDR3 bases are TGTGCCAGCAGTCCACAGGGGGCGGTTTCCAAAAACATTCAGTACTTC.

This chain joins TRBV28 and TRBJ2-5; D is perhaps TRBD2 (7 bases). The germline CDR1 and CDR2 sequences are MDHEN and SYDVKM. The CDR3 is made up of 16 amino acids. Trimming took 6 bases from V and 2 from J, leaving 19 bases between them. DNA for the CDR3: TGTGCCAGCAGCCCCCGGGGGCGGGAGCCTCAAGAGACCCAGTACTTC. This sequence encodes CASSPRGREPQETQYF.

V is TRBV7-3 and J is TRBJ2-1; 8 nucleotides match TRBD2. The germline V gene encodes CDR1 SGHTA and CDR2 FQGTGA. V shed 4 bases, J shed 2 bases, and the junction held 10 bases outside the gene matches. The CDR3 has 17 amino acids. CDR3 region: CASSSIPSGPTYNEQFF. CDR3 nucleotide sequence: TGTGCCAGCAGCTCAATCCCTAGCGGGCCGACCTACAATGAGCAGTTCTTC.

This clonotype showed up just a few times. The J gene is TRBJ2-3, the V gene TRBV29-1; 9 nucleotides line up with TRBD1. V was pared by 7 bases and J by 6 bases, with 2 bases of the junction left unmatched. In germline, CDR1 is SQVTM, CDR2 ANQGSEA. CDR3 size: 11 residues. CDR3 nucleotide sequence: TGCAGCGGGGACAGGGAGGATACGCAGTATTTT. Its translation is CSGDREDTQYF.

In its sample, this clonotype was seen many times. The chain has TRBV12-3 or TRBV12-4 and TRBJ1-2; the D gene is possibly TRBD1 (6 bases). The V end was cut by 8 bases, the J end by 9 bases, with 22 bases between. The length of the CDR3 is 14 residues. The CDR3 sequence: CASSPVGGIFSYTF. The CDR3 DNA reads as TGTGCCAGCTCACCAGTAGGGGGGATTTTTAGCTACACCTTC.

This clonotype has more than one count but fewer than ten. The chain combines TRBV6-2 or TRBV6-3 with TRBJ2-5, with TRBD1 matching over 9 bases. Germline CDR1 is MNHEY and CDR2 is SVGEGT. V gave up 8 bases and J gave up 6 bases; unmatched junction bases: 7. The CDR3 sequence is 13 residues long. As DNA, the CDR3 is TGTGCCAGCCTCCAGGACAGGGGAAAGACCCAGTACTTC. This codes for CASLQDRGKTQYF.

The rearrangement joins TRBV20-1 to TRBJ2-7; 7 bases align to TRBD1. Germline lookup yields CDR1 DFQATT and CDR2 SNEGSKA (reference sequence). V dropped 3 bases and J dropped 0; count of bases not matched to a gene: 11. CDR3 length: 16 amino acids. The CDR3 loop reads CSASQRVRGTSYEQYF. The DNA of the CDR3 is TGCAGTGCTAGTCAACGGGTCAGGGGGACCTCCTACGAGCAGTACTTC.

This clonotype showed up just a few times. The V gene is TRBV20-1, the J gene TRBJ2-7, with 7 bases matching TRBD2. Germline V gives CDR1 DFQATT, CDR2 SNEGSKA (reference sequence). This CDR3 is 13 amino acids long. V trimming: 5 bases; J trimming: 7 bases; junction bases outside the gene matches: 11. The CDR3 loop is CSAHGTTPGEQYF. CDR3 nucleotide sequence: TGCAGTGCTCACGGGACTACTCCTGGAGAGCAGTACTTC.

The chain combines TRBV14 with TRBJ2-7; 8 nucleotides agree with TRBD2. The DNA matches TRBJ2-5 better at its end, which makes the J call doubtful. Germline V gene sequence: CDR1 SGHDN, CDR2 FVKESK. The CDR3 covers 16 residues. The CDR3 nucleotides read TGTGCCAGCAGCCAAGATCTCGGGACTAGACAAGAGACCCAGTACTTC. Translating it yields CASSQDLGTRQETQYF.

V gene TRBV5-1 combines with J gene TRBJ2-1; 7 bases are shared with TRBD2. After removal of 2 bases from V and 1 base from J, the junction contained 3 bases not matched to a gene. The CDR3 is made up of 15 amino acids. CDR1 SGHRS and CDR2 YFSETQ come from the germline V gene. The CDR3 reads CASSFLADSYNEQFF. In nucleotides, the CDR3 is TGCGCCAGCAGCTTTCTAGCGGATTCCTACAATGAGCAGTTCTTC.

This rearrangement joins TRBV12-3 or TRBV12-4 to TRBJ1-1, with a possible D match to TRBD1 (5 bases). Between the trimmed V and J ends, which lost 6 bases and 5 bases, there was a span of 13 bases. There are 13 residues in the CDR3. This CDR3 is CASSRDSRTEAFF. In DNA form, the CDR3 reads TGTGCCAGCAGCCGGGACTCGAGAACTGAAGCTTTCTTT.

In this sample, this clonotype turned up a few times. The gene calls are TRBV4-2 and TRBJ2-3; 7 nucleotides align to TRBD2. The trim removed 1 base at V and 6 bases at J, leaving 7 bases unmatched. This CDR3 is 15 amino acids long. In germline, CDR1 is LGHNA, CDR2 YNFKEQ. The CDR3 nucleotides read TGTGCCAGCAGCCAAGTCGAGCGGGGCCAGGATACGCAGTATTTT. Protein product: CASSQVERGQDTQYF.

The chain joins TRBV5-5 to TRBJ2-5, with TRBD2 matching 12 bases. J was trimmed by 1 base and V by 4 bases; bases with no gene match: 8. CDR3 length: 17 amino acids. Germline assignment: CDR1 SGHKS and CDR2 YYEKEE (reference sequence). CDR3 nucleotide sequence: TGTGCCAGCAGCCCGGGGGGACTAGCGGGTACCCAAGAGACCCAGTACTTC. Translated, it gives CASSPGGLAGTQETQYF.

The chain is built from TRBV20-1 and TRBJ2-6; D is unclear. Germline loops: CDR1 DFQATT, CDR2 SNEGSKA (reference sequence). Trimming cost V 6 bases and J 0 bases, with 12 bases left between them. CDR3 length: 15 residues. CDR3: CSATGTPSGANVLTF. Here the CDR3 DNA reads TGCAGTGCCACGGGCACCCCCTCTGGGGCCAACGTCCTGACTTTC.

The chain combines TRBV7-2 with TRBJ2-5; 12 nucleotides line up with TRBD2. V shed 4 bases, J shed 6 bases, and the junction held 9 bases outside the gene matches. CDR1 and CDR2 (germline): SGHTA, FQGNSA. The CDR3 totals 16 residues. CDR3 coding DNA: TGTGCCAGCAGCTCCCCAGGACTAGCGGGGCGACAGACCCAGTACTTC. This sequence encodes CASSSPGLAGRQTQYF.

The chain uses TRBV2 and TRBJ1-2; D unresolved. Germline loops: CDR1 SNHLY, CDR2 FYNNEI. The CDR3 runs 14 residues. V was pared by 6 bases and J by 7 bases, with 18 bases between. Written as DNA, the CDR3 is TGTGCCAGCAGCCTGGCTGCTGCTCGGGCTGGCTACACCTTC. This codes for CASSLAAARAGYTF.

This clonotype came up many times. This chain's CDR3 is CASSLALGTGSTDTQYF. The CDR3 DNA reads TGTGCCAGCAGCTTAGCGCTTGGGACAGGGAGCACAGATACGCAGTATTTT. The rearrangement uses TRBV7-8 and TRBJ2-3; TRBD1 aligns across 9 bases. V was pared by 0 bases and J by 0 bases, with 4 bases of the junction left unmatched. The CDR3 has 17 residues. Looked up from germline, CDR1 is SGHVS and CDR2 is FQNEAQ.